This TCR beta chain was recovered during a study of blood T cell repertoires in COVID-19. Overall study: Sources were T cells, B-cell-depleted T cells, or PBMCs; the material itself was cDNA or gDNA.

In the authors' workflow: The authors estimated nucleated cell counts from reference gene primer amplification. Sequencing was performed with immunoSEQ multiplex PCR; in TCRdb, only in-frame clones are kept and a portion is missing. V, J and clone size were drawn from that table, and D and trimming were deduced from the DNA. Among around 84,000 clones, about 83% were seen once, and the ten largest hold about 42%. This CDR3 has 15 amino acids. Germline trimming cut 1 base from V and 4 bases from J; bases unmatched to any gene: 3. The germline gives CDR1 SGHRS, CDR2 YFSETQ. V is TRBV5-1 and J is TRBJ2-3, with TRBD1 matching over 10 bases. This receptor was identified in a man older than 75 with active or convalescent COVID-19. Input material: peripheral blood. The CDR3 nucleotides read TGCGCCAGCAGCTTGATCGGGACAGGGGCAGATACGCAGTATTTT. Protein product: CASSLIGTGADTQYF. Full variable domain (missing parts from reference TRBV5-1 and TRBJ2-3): KAGVTQTPRYLIKTRGQQVTLSCSPISGHRSVSWYQQTPGQGLQFLFEYFSETQRNKGNFPGRFSGRQFSNSRSEMNVSTLELGDSALYLCASSLIGTGADTQYFGPGTRLTVL.